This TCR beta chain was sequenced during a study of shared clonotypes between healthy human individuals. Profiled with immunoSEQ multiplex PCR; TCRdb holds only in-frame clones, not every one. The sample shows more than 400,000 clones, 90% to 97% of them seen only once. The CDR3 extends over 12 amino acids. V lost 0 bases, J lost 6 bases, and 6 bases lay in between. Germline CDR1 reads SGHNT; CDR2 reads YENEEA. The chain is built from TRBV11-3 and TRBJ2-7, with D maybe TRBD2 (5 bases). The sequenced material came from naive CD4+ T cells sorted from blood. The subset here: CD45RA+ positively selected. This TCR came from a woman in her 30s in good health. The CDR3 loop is CASSLDAGEQYF. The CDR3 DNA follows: TGTGCCAGCAGCTTAGATGCGGGCGAGCAGTACTTC.